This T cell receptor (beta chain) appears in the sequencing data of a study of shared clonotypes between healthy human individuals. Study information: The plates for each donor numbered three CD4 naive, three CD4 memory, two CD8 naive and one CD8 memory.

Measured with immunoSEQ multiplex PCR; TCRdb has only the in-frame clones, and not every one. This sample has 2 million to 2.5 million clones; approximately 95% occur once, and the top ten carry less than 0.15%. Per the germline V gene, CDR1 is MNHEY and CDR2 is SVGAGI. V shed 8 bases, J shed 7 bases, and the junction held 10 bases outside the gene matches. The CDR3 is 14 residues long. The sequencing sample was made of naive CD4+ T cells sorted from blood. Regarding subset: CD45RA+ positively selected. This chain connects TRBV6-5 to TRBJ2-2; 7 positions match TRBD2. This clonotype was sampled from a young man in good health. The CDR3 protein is CASQTGLVVGELFF. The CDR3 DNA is TGTGCCAGCCAAACAGGACTAGTAGTCGGGGAGCTGTTTTTT.